The rows below give T cell receptor beta chains drawn from one sample of a study of CD8 T cells in Susac syndrome. In TCRdb, the immunoSEQ multiplex PCR reads were re-called with MiXCR into one record per CDR3 protein. This table holds 130,000 or so distinct CDR3 sequences, about 90% found once. The sample consisted of CD8+ T cells from PBMCs. The receptors originated from a human donor with multiple sclerosis. The CDR3 runs from the conserved cysteine through the conserved F or W. The D gene is left open where the match is weak. The listing skips clone size in some rows; elsewhere it reads once, few, many or a size class.

DNA,CDR3,D,V,J,size
TGCGCCAGCAGCTTGGCGGGGGATGACAATGAGCAGTTCTTC,CASSLAGDDNEQFF,-,TRBV5-1,TRBJ2-1,-
TGCAGTGCTAGAGATCTAGACACCGGGGAGCTGTTTTTT,CSARDLDTGELFF,-,TRBV20-1,TRBJ2-2,-
TGTGCCACCGAAGACTCCCTAAGGGAGCAGTACTTC,CATEDSLREQYF,-,TRBV7-2,TRBJ2-7,-
TGTGCCTGGAGTGGGACAGGCAACACTGAAGCTTTCTTT,CAWSGTGNTEAFF,TRBD1,TRBV30,TRBJ1-1,-
TGCAGCGTTGAGGGACTTGGGGACGGTGCCTACGAGCAGTACTTC,CSVEGLGDGAYEQYF,-,TRBV29-1,TRBJ2-7,-
TGTGCCAGCACCGGACTAGCGGGAAGCACAGATACGCAGTATTTT,CASTGLAGSTDTQYF,TRBD2,TRBV6-2/TRBV6-3,TRBJ2-3,-
TGCGCCAGCAGTGAGTCGTTATTCTACGAGCAGTACTTC,CASSESLFYEQYF,-,TRBV10-2,TRBJ2-7,-
TGTGCCACCAGTGATCCCGTGGATGTAGAGCAGTTCTTC,CATSDPVDVEQFF,-,TRBV24-1,TRBJ2-1,-
TGTGCCAGCAGTTATTCCCTATTCCCGATTTTAGCGGAATCTAGCTCCTACGAGCAGTACTTC,CASSYSLFPILAESSSYEQYF,-,TRBV6-5,TRBJ2-7,-
TGTGCCAGCAGTCCAGGACTAGCGGGAGCGGATGAGCAGTTCTTC,CASSPGLAGADEQFF,TRBD2,TRBV7-3,TRBJ2-1,-
TGCGCCAGCAGCCCGGACAGCTCAGCCTATGCAACTAATGAAAAACTGTTTTTT,CASSPDSSAYATNEKLFF,-,TRBV5-1,TRBJ1-4,-
TGTGCCAGCAGTTTCGACGGGAATGACTACGAGCAGTACTTC,CASSFDGNDYEQYF,-,TRBV12-3/TRBV12-4,TRBJ2-7,-
TGCAGTGGCCAGCTAGACACAGATACGCAGTATTTT,CSGQLDTDTQYF,-,TRBV29-1,TRBJ2-3,-
TGCGCCAGCAGCCAAGAGGAGGGTCCAATTTTCTACGAGCAGTACTTC,CASSQEEGPIFYEQYF,-,TRBV4-1,TRBJ2-7,-
TGCGCCAGCAGCCACACTAGCGGGAGCGATGAGCAGTTCTTC,CASSHTSGSDEQFF,TRBD2,TRBV4-1,TRBJ2-1,-
TGCGCCAGCAGCCAAGATCTCTGGCAGGGAGACAAAAACATTCAGTACTTC,CASSQDLWQGDKNIQYF,-,TRBV4-1,TRBJ2-4,-
TGTGCCAGCAGTTTAGCGCGTTCGGGTGATGGCTACACCTTC,CASSLARSGDGYTF,-,TRBV12-3/TRBV12-4,TRBJ1-2,-
TGTGCCAGCAGTTTGACCGCGTCAGATACGCAGTATTTT,CASSLTASDTQYF,-,TRBV27,TRBJ2-3,once
TGTGCCAGCAGCTACGTAGCGGGAGTCCACAATGAGCAGTTCTTC,CASSYVAGVHNEQFF,TRBD2,TRBV7-9,TRBJ2-1,-
TGTGCCAGCAGTTTATCCAGGGGCTATGGCTACACCTTC,CASSLSRGYGYTF,-,TRBV27,TRBJ1-2,-
TGTGCCAGCAGCTTAGGAGGGCTCTCCTACTTGAACACTGAAGCTTTCTTT,CASSLGGLSYLNTEAFF,-,TRBV7-8,TRBJ1-1,-
TGTGCCTACTTATCGCATGGGCAGAAGGATGAAGCTTTCTTT,CAYLSHGQKDEAFF,-,TRBV30,TRBJ1-1,-
TGCGCCAGCAGCGGACCGGGACTAGCGGGATTAGAGCAGTACTTC,CASSGPGLAGLEQYF,TRBD2,TRBV5-1,TRBJ2-7,-
TGTGCCAGCAGCCCCCCGACCGGCACACGGCCCGGGGAGCTGTTTTTT,CASSPPTGTRPGELFF,-,TRBV7-9,TRBJ2-2,-
TGTGCCAGCAGTTTAGTGACTAGCGGGGGGGAGCAGTACTTC,CASSLVTSGGEQYF,TRBD2,TRBV12-3/TRBV12-4,TRBJ2-7,-
TGTGCCAGCAGTTACCTGGGACCTGGAGAGACCCAGTACTTC,CASSYLGPGETQYF,-,TRBV6-2/TRBV6-3,TRBJ2-5,-
TGTGCCAGCAGCTTAGATATAAGACAGTCCCTAGGCGACGAGCAGTACTTC,CASSLDIRQSLGDEQYF,-,TRBV7-9,TRBJ2-7,-
TGTGCCAGTAGTATCACGGCGGGCCTCTGGGCCCAGCATTTT,CASSITAGLWAQHF,-,TRBV19,TRBJ1-5,-
TGCAGTTCAACTGGACTAGTGGGGGGCTACACCTTC,CSSTGLVGGYTF,-,TRBV20-1,TRBJ1-2,few
TGTGCCAGCAGCTTAGAACGGGGCGATGGCTACACCTTC,CASSLERGDGYTF,-,TRBV7-9,TRBJ1-2,once
TGTGCCAGCAGCCAAGAAGATCCCCAGTATGGCTACACCTTC,CASSQEDPQYGYTF,-,TRBV3-1,TRBJ1-2,-
TGTGCCAGCAGCCTATCAGGGTACCAAGAGACCCAGTACTTC,CASSLSGYQETQYF,-,TRBV6-5,TRBJ2-5,-
TGTGCCAGCAGCCCCCTACAGGGGTACGAGCAGTACTTC,CASSPLQGYEQYF,TRBD1,TRBV7-7,TRBJ2-7,-
TGTGCCAGCAGTTACGACTTCACCACCGGGGAGCTGTTTTTT,CASSYDFTTGELFF,-,TRBV12-3/TRBV12-4,TRBJ2-2,-
TGTGCCACCAGTGCTACGGACAGCCTTAATGAAAAACTGTTTTTT,CATSATDSLNEKLFF,-,TRBV24-1,TRBJ1-4,-
TGCGCCAGCAGCCAAGTGAGTAGCAGCGAGGCTGAAGCTTTCTTT,CASSQVSSSEAEAFF,-,TRBV4-1,TRBJ1-1,-
TGCAGTGTTCCGGACAGGGTGGCCTACAATGAGCAGTTCTTC,CSVPDRVAYNEQFF,TRBD1,TRBV20-1,TRBJ2-1,-
TGCAGCGTCTCTGGCAGGTTCTATGGCTACACCTTC,CSVSGRFYGYTF,-,TRBV29-1,TRBJ1-2,-
TGCGCCAGCAGCCAAGGGGTGGGGCAGGAAGCTTTCTTT,CASSQGVGQEAFF,-,TRBV4-1,TRBJ1-1,-
TGTGCCAGCAGTTGGACTCCTTGGAGGACAGCTAACACCGGGGAGCTGTTTTTT,CASSWTPWRTANTGELFF,-,TRBV28,TRBJ2-2,-
TGTGCCAGCAGCCCGCCAAGACTAGCGGGAGGGCCAGATACGCAGTATTTT,CASSPPRLAGGPDTQYF,TRBD2,TRBV27,TRBJ2-3,-
TGTGCCAGCAGTTACTCCGCGAATGAGCAGTTCTTC,CASSYSANEQFF,-,TRBV6-2/TRBV6-3,TRBJ2-1,-
TGTGCCAGCAGTACAGGGGAAAACACCGGGGAGCTGTTTTTT,CASSTGENTGELFF,TRBD1,TRBV6-2/TRBV6-3,TRBJ2-2,-
TGTGCCAGCAGTTCCACCTCAGGGGTTACGGCTTTCTTT,CASSSTSGVTAFF,-,TRBV6-1,TRBJ1-1,few
TGTGCCAGCAGCAGCGGGACTCACGCCGGGGAGCTGTTTTTT,CASSSGTHAGELFF,TRBD2,TRBV9,TRBJ2-2,-